The 18 T cell receptor beta chains below all came from one sample that was sequenced in a study of long-term antiretroviral therapy in people with HIV. Researchers report immunoSEQ v3.0 was run at survey level. Produced via immunoSEQ multiplex PCR; TCRdb's table is partial and in-frame only. The sample holds over 25,000 clones, roughly 78% seen once. This sample comprised unsorted PBMCs, obtained 1.5 years before starting antiretroviral therapy. The source of these receptors is a man between 18 and 35 years old with HIV.

The J gene is TRBJ2-5, the V gene TRBV7-8; 7 bases agree with TRBD2. Germline trimming cut 5 bases from V and 4 bases from J; bases unmatched to any gene: 7. Looked up from germline, CDR1 is SGHVS and CDR2 is FQNEAQ. This CDR3 region has 14 residues. CDR3 loop: CASSPGLGRETQYF. DNA of the CDR3: TGTGCCAGCAGCCCCGGACTAGGGAGAGAGACCCAGTACTTC.

This clone is a singleton in its sample. This chain uses TRBV27 with TRBJ2-7; tentatively, D is TRBD1 or TRBD2 (5 bases each). The CDR3 sequence is 15 residues long. Germline V gene data show CDR1 as MNHEY and CDR2 as SMNVEV (reference sequence). V lost 5 bases, J lost 4 bases, and 18 bases lay in between. This chain's CDR3 is CASSPRRWGRYEQYF. In nucleotides, the CDR3 is TGTGCCAGCAGTCCCCGGAGGTGGGGCAGGTACGAGCAGTACTTC.

The CDR3 loop is CASSPPGNTEAFF. The CDR3 nucleotides read TGTGCCAGCTCACCACCGGGAAACACTGAAGCTTTCTTT. The genes are TRBV18 and TRBJ1-1; D call uncertain. Trimming removed 0 bases at V and 2 bases at J, with 4 bases between. Per the germline V gene, CDR1 is KGHSH and CDR2 is LQKENI. The CDR3 has 13 residues.

This chain uses TRBV7-2 with TRBJ2-3; TRBD2 is a possible D gene (6 bases). Deletions cut 1 base from V and 11 bases from J, with 16 bases between. The length of the CDR3 is 14 residues. CDR1 and CDR2 (germline): SGHTA, FQGNSA. As DNA, the CDR3 is TGTGCCAGCAGCTTAGTCCTGTCCCGTAGCGGGCAGTATTTT. Translated: CASSLVLSRSGQYF.

The chain joins TRBV30 to TRBJ2-6; 7 bases match TRBD1. Trimming at V came to 2 bases and at J to 7 bases, leaving 11 bases not matched to a gene. Germline V gives CDR1 GTSNPN, CDR2 SVGIG (reference sequence). The CDR3 is 16 residues long. Written as DNA, the CDR3 is TGTGCCTGGAGTACTCCACAGGGGAATGGTGCCAACGTCCTGACTTTC. The encoded protein is CAWSTPQGNGANVLTF.

The chain couples TRBV6-6 to TRBJ2-3; perhaps TRBD2 as D (5 bases). The CDR3 consists of 13 residues. Trimming left V 0 bases short and J 5 bases short, with 6 bases between. The germline V gene encodes CDR1 MNHNY and CDR2 SVGAGI (reference sequence). For the CDR3, the DNA is TGTGCCAGCAGTTACTCCGGACTAGATACGCAGTATTTT. Translation: CASSYSGLDTQYF.

The rearrangement uses TRBV2 and TRBJ2-3, with D unresolved. The ends were cut back, 6 bases at V and 3 bases at J, with 13 bases in the middle. The CDR3 has 14 amino acids. Germline V gives CDR1 SNHLY, CDR2 FYNNEI. The CDR3 DNA is TGTGCCAGCAGGCTCCGCTCAGAGACAGATACGCAGTATTTT. Translating it yields CASRLRSETDTQYF.

This clone turned up a few times. V usage is TRBV6-5 and J usage is TRBJ1-1; 10 bases are shared with TRBD1. Germline V gene data show CDR1 as MNHEY and CDR2 as SVGAGI. This CDR3 spans 15 amino acids. With 5 bases clipped from V and 4 bases from J, the junction kept 7 bases outside the gene matches. CDR3 nucleotide sequence: TGTGCCAGCAGTCCAAGTCGACAGGGGGCCACTGAAGCTTTCTTT. Translated: CASSPSRQGATEAFF.

V usage is TRBV5-1 and J usage is TRBJ2-7; D not resolved. The CDR3 sequence is 14 residues long. CDR1 and CDR2 (germline): SGHRS, YFSETQ. V lost 0 bases and J 0 bases, leaving 7 bases between the germline ends. CDR3 DNA sequence: TGCGCCAGCAGCTTGGGGGTTAACTCCTACGAGCAGTACTTC. Its translation: CASSLGVNSYEQYF. The full variable domain, rest sourced from reference TRBV5-1 and TRBJ2-7, is KAGVTQTPRYLIKTRGQQVTLSCSPISGHRSVSWYQQTPGQGLQFLFEYFSETQRNKGNFPGRFSGRQFSNSRSEMNVSTLELGDSALYLCASSLGVNSYEQYFGPGTRLTVT.

This chain joins TRBV11-2 and TRBJ2-3, with 10 bases that match TRBD2. The CDR3 has 17 amino acids. The trim removed 5 bases at V and 2 bases at J, leaving 10 bases unmatched. Germline CDR1 reads SGHAT; CDR2 reads FQNNGV. The CDR3 DNA sequence: TGTGCCAGCAGCCCTCAGGGAGCGGGGGGGTACACAGATACGCAGTATTTT. This encodes CASSPQGAGGYTDTQYF.

The chain recombines TRBV20-1 with TRBJ2-1, with D possibly matching TRBD2 (6 bases). The length of the CDR3 is 11 residues. Germline loops: CDR1 DFQATT, CDR2 SNEGSKA (reference sequence). Trimming cost V 6 bases and J 11 bases, with 14 bases left between them. The CDR3 DNA is TGCAGTGCCCTTGGGACTGCTCAGCAGTTCTTC. The encoded protein is CSALGTAQQFF.

The chain recombines TRBV29-1 with TRBJ2-3; D is possibly TRBD2 (6 bases). The CDR3 length is 13 residues. The germline V gene encodes CDR1 SQVTM and CDR2 ANQGSEA. V was pared by 4 bases and J by 8 bases, with 16 bases between. Written as DNA, the CDR3 is TGCAGCGTTGCTGAAGGCGGGACCGTTACGCAGTATTTT. Its translation: CSVAEGGTVTQYF.

The chain has TRBV15 and TRBJ2-3; a weak D match, TRBD2 (5 bases). V shed 0 bases and J shed 5 bases, with 12 bases lying between them. CDR1 LNHNV and CDR2 YYDKDF come from the germline V gene (reference sequence). This CDR3 has 15 amino acids. CDR3 DNA: TGTGCCACCAGCAGAGATGGGCTAGCAGGAGATACGCAGTATTTT. Its translation: CATSRDGLAGDTQYF.

The chain combines TRBV5-6 with TRBJ2-5; no clear D gene. V was clipped by 0 bases and J by 2 bases, with 8 bases between them. The length of the CDR3 is 14 residues. Germline V lookup: CDR1 SGHDT, CDR2 YYEEEE. CDR3 bases: TGTGCCAGCAGCTTGGTCCGGTTGCAAGAGACCCAGTACTTC. It specifies CASSLVRLQETQYF.

This clone was seen more than once but under ten times. This chain links TRBV6-6 with TRBJ1-6; D not certain. V was pared by 0 bases and J by 8 bases, with 11 bases between. This CDR3 is built from 15 residues. Germline V lookup: CDR1 MNHNY, CDR2 SVGAGI (reference sequence). The CDR3 region is CASSYSIRGYSPLHF. CDR3 DNA sequence: TGTGCCAGCAGTTACTCGATTCGAGGCTATTCACCCCTCCACTTT.

The chain has TRBV6-5 and TRBJ1-2, with 7 bases fitting TRBD1. The CDR3 contains 14 residues. V gave up 5 bases and J gave up 4 bases; unmatched junction bases: 7. Germline V lookup: CDR1 MNHEY, CDR2 SVGAGI. The CDR3 is CASSRTGVGYGYTF. The CDR3 nucleotides read TGTGCCAGCAGTAGAACAGGGGTTGGCTATGGCTACACCTTC.

This rearrangement joins TRBV18 to TRBJ2-7; D may match TRBD1 or TRBD2 (5 bases each). CDR3 length: 12 amino acids. The ends were cut back, 3 bases at V and 7 bases at J, with 10 bases in the middle. Germline CDR1 and CDR2: KGHSH and LQKENI. CDR3 nucleotides: TGTGCCAGCTCACCTGAGGGGCGAGAGCAGTACTTC. Protein sequence: CASSPEGREQYF. Drawing the rest from reference TRBV18 and TRBJ2-7, the complete variable domain is NAGVMQNPRHLVRRRGQEARLRCSPMKGHSHVYWYRQLPEEGLKFMVYLQKENIIDESGMPKERFSAEFPKEGPSILRIQQVVRGDSAAYFCASSPEGREQYFGPGTRLTVT.

The chain carries TRBV29-1 and TRBJ2-1; the D gene could be TRBD1 or TRBD2 (5 bases each). Trimming took off 3 bases at V and 4 bases at J, with 16 bases between the two ends. Germline V lookup: CDR1 SQVTM, CDR2 ANQGSEA. The CDR3 totals 15 residues. CDR3 region: CSVEPPSKGYNEQFF. CDR3 nucleotide sequence: TGCAGCGTTGAGCCGCCTAGCAAGGGGTACAATGAGCAGTTCTTC.